These T cell receptor beta chains were read from a single sample in a study of CD8+ T cells in alopecia areata. The protocol was immunoSEQ multiplex PCR, while the TCRdb copy is restricted to in-frame clones and leaves out a portion. Here the sample spans about 260,000 clones, around 64% being singletons. The source was CD4+ T cells sorted from blood, collected around week 54, from a patient treated with tofacitinib. These receptors originate from a human donor with alopecia areata. The CDR3 runs from the conserved cysteine through the conserved F or W. The order of the fields is D gene, clone size, V gene, J gene, CDR3 protein, CDR3 DNA. D genes are given only for firm matches. Expanded clones get a size class; other rows say once, few or many, or leave the size out.

.,.,TRBV30,TRBJ2-1,CAWSFRGPNEQFF,TGTGCCTGGAGCTTCCGAGGGCCCAATGAGCAGTTCTTC
.,.,TRBV25-1,TRBJ1-4,CASSLDRYNEKLFF,TGTGCCAGCAGTCTGGACAGATATAATGAAAAACTGTTTTTT
.,few,TRBV10-3,TRBJ1-5,CAISESNQPQHF,TGTGCCATCAGTGAGTCCAATCAGCCCCAGCATTTT
TRBD2,.,TRBV11-2,TRBJ2-7,CASSLGSPSGTSYEQYF,TGTGCCAGCAGCTTAGGGTCGCCTAGCGGGACGTCCTACGAGCAGTACTTC
.,.,TRBV4-3,TRBJ2-1,CASSQAYNEQFF,TGCGCCAGCAGCCAGGCTTACAATGAGCAGTTCTTC
TRBD2,.,TRBV30,TRBJ2-3,CAWSVAGAGSDTQYF,TGTGCCTGGAGTGTAGCGGGGGCAGGGAGCGATACGCAGTATTTT
TRBD1,.,TRBV30,TRBJ2-3,CAWSQGATDTQYF,TGTGCCTGGAGCCAGGGGGCCACAGATACGCAGTATTTT
.,.,TRBV9,TRBJ1-6,CASSFRVAGNSPLHF,TGTGCCAGCAGCTTCAGAGTAGCAGGGAATTCACCCCTCCACTTT
.,once,TRBV5-4,TRBJ2-5,CASSLAGADETQYF,TGTGCCAGCAGCTTGGCGGGGGCTGATGAGACCCAGTACTTC
.,.,TRBV5-4,TRBJ1-1,CASSTSGRNTEAFF,TGTGCCAGCAGCACTTCGGGACGGAACACTGAAGCTTTCTTT
.,.,TRBV4-1,TRBJ2-3,CASSQGRVPDTQYF,TGCGCCAGCAGCCAAGGCAGGGTCCCAGATACGCAGTATTTT
.,.,TRBV4-1,TRBJ1-6,CASSEREELHF,TGCGCCAGCAGCGAACGGGAAGAACTCCACTTT
.,.,TRBV5-5,TRBJ2-3,CASSLEVGSFSTDTQYF,TGTGCCAGCAGCTTGGAAGTAGGGTCCTTTAGCACAGATACGCAGTATTTT
.,.,TRBV4-2,TRBJ2-5,CASSQEIGVGETQYF,TGTGCCAGCAGCCAAGAGATAGGGGTCGGAGAGACCCAGTACTTC
.,.,TRBV27,TRBJ1-2,CASSSWPGNKHTF,TGTGCCAGCAGTTCCTGGCCGGGGAATAAGCACACCTTC
.,.,TRBV5-1,TRBJ1-2,CASSSSGAEYGYTF,TGCGCCAGCAGCTCGTCGGGGGCTGAGTATGGCTACACCTTC
.,.,TRBV29-1,TRBJ2-5,CSVEKQMKGETQYF,TGCAGCGTAGAAAAACAGATGAAGGGAGAGACCCAGTACTTC
TRBD1,.,TRBV29-1,TRBJ1-4,CSVEEGAANEKLFF,TGCAGCGTCGAGGAGGGGGCAGCTAATGAAAAACTGTTTTTT
TRBD1,.,TRBV4-1,TRBJ1-5,CASSLTEARGPQPQHF,TGCGCCAGCAGTCTCACGGAGGCCAGGGGGCCTCAGCCCCAGCATTTT
.,few,TRBV5-6,TRBJ1-2,CASSVPHQGEGYTF,TGTGCCAGCAGCGTTCCCCACCAGGGAGAGGGCTACACCTTC
.,.,TRBV30,TRBJ1-4,CAWMVGGQEKLFF,TGTGCCTGGATGGTTGGGGGCCAGGAAAAACTGTTTTTT
.,few,TRBV2,TRBJ2-6,CASSVGGSGANVLTF,TGTGCCAGCAGTGTTGGAGGGAGTGGGGCCAACGTCCTGACTTTC
TRBD1,.,TRBV2,TRBJ2-5,CASKPGQGKETQYF,TGTGCCAGCAAGCCGGGACAGGGGAAAGAGACCCAGTACTTC
TRBD2,.,TRBV30,TRBJ2-1,CAWRTSGGLEQFF,TGTGCCTGGAGAACTAGCGGGGGGCTGGAGCAGTTCTTC
TRBD1,.,TRBV6-6,TRBJ2-7,CASSSGQGPYEQYF,TGTGCCAGCAGTTCGGGACAGGGCCCCTACGAGCAGTACTTC